This T cell receptor (beta chain) comes out of a study of T cells in Graves' hyperthyroidism and ophthalmopathy. Looking at the study overall: The authors collected peripheral blood at initial diagnosis, before any treatment. The study's findings and limits: Most thyroid clonotypes expanded above 0.001 appeared in blood too.

A patient was excluded if there was uncontrolled infection, other autoimmune disease, pregnancy or lactation. TCR beta CDR3 sequences were amplified from RNA transcripts. Initially, a first-round RT-PCR of the TCR CDR3 employed the HTBI primer set. TCRdb redid the calling of the multiplex PCR reads with MiXCR, one entry per CDR3 protein. The sample carries approximately 400,000 distinct CDR3 sequences, less than 20% recorded once. This CDR3 region has 15 residues. V trimming: 3 bases; J trimming: 1 base; junction bases outside the gene matches: 5. Germline-derived CDR1 and CDR2 are SGHTA and FQGNSA. This clonotype was picked up many times. The antigen is not known.

This sequence originates from a woman under 30 with Graves' hyperthyroidism. Sequencing was performed on blood. The J gene is TRBJ1-1, the V gene TRBV7-2; TRBD1 matches at 7 bases. This CDR3 is CASSFKGGENTEAFF. CDR3 nucleotides: TGTGCCAGCAGCTTTAAAGGGGGCGAGAACACTGAAGCTTTCTTT.